Here is one T cell receptor (beta chain) with its context. Its antigen is not identified. The source of the sample is a study of cytomegalovirus exposure and HLA in healthy donors. The CDR3 is 15 amino acids. The ends lost 4 bases at V and 0 bases at J; junction bases unmatched: 0. CDR1 WSHSY and CDR2 SAAADI come from the germline V gene. Study-wide findings and caveats: Roughly even sequencing depth across donors was the assumption behind the presence/absence analyses. In a later analysis, the majority of CMV-associated beta chains seemingly showed HLA restriction. In a later analysis, TCR association rates varied by HLA locus: DRB1 most, HLA-C fewest.

Use of 60 Vbeta and 13 Jbeta primers characterized the PCR. Here immunoSEQ multiplex PCR was the method, and the copy in TCRdb shows in-frame clones only, minus some. This sample has under 150,000 clones, with approximately 77% found just once. This rearrangement joins TRBV10-2 to TRBJ1-6; 7 bases match TRBD1. This TCR was recovered from a woman between 45 and 60 years old in good health and CMV-seronegative. The sequencing input was PBMCs. The CDR3 sequence: CASSGQGSYNSPLHF. CDR3 DNA sequence: TGCGCCAGCAGTGGACAGGGCTCCTATAATTCACCCCTCCACTTT.